This is a list of T cell receptor beta chains from one sample in a study of CD8+CD57+ T cells in acquired aplastic anemia. TCRdb analysed the reads with MiXCR anew, one entry per CDR3 protein. The sample lists hundreds of thousands of distinct CDR3 sequences; 55% to 70% were seen once. Source material: sorted CD4+, CD8+, or CD8+CD57+ T cells (not recorded which) from PBMCs. These receptors came from a human donor in good health, serving as a control. CDR3s include the opening cysteine and the closing phenylalanine or tryptophan. D genes are given only for firm matches. For some rows the clone size is stated as once, few or many, or as a class when expanded; others skip it.

d_call	j_call	clone_size	v_call	cdr3_nt	cdr3_aa
-	TRBJ1-2	few	TRBV7-9	TGTGCCGTTCTAAACTATGGCTACACCTTC	CAVLNYGYTF
-	TRBJ2-5	-	TRBV11-2	TGTGCCAGCAGCGTACGCGCGAGAAGGGTGGAGACCCAGTACTTC	CASSVRARRVETQYF
-	TRBJ2-1	-	TRBV29-1	TGCAGCGTTGACAGGGCCTACAATGAGCAGTTCTTC	CSVDRAYNEQFF
TRBD1	TRBJ1-2	many	TRBV10-1	TGCGCCAGCAGTGAGTCGGACAGGACCCGCTACTATGGCTACACCTTC	CASSESDRTRYYGYTF
-	TRBJ1-2	many	TRBV19	TGTGCCAGTAGTAACGACGGGACGCTTAACTATGGCTACACCTTC	CASSNDGTLNYGYTF
-	TRBJ1-2	many	TRBV7-2	TGTGCCAGCAGCTTATCGGTGGACAGAGGCTATGGCTACACCTTC	CASSLSVDRGYGYTF
-	TRBJ2-7	-	TRBV20-1	TGCAGTGCTAGGTCACGGCGCAGTGATGACTTC	CSARSRRSDDF
TRBD1	TRBJ2-7	many	TRBV6-5	TGTGCCAGCAGATTGGACAGGGACGACTCCTACGAGCAGTACTTC	CASRLDRDDSYEQYF
-	TRBJ1-5	many	TRBV30	TGTGCCTGGAGTGTTCCGACAGGACACAATCAGCCCCAGCATTTT	CAWSVPTGHNQPQHF
-	TRBJ1-1	-	TRBV2	TGTGCCAGCAGCTTATTTGACCCCGGTGAAGCTTTCTTT	CASSLFDPGEAFF
-	TRBJ1-6	-	TRBV2	TGTGCCAGCAACTCCCCTGGGAGTTCACCCCTCCACTTT	CASNSPGSSPLHF
-	TRBJ1-2	-	TRBV20-1	TGCAGTGCTACGGCCAGGGCGGTAGCTAACTATGGCTACACCTTC	CSATARAVANYGYTF
-	TRBJ1-5	once	TRBV19	TGTGCCAGTAGTATGCAGGGAACAGGAAAGAACCAGCCCCAGCATTTT	CASSMQGTGKNQPQHF
-	TRBJ2-5	-	TRBV7-2	TGTGCCAGCAGCTTAGGGGGTGAAAGGACCCAGTACTTC	CASSLGGERTQYF
TRBD2	TRBJ2-5	-	TRBV9	TGTGCCAGCAGCGAAGAGCCGGGAGGCCCGACCCAGTACTTC	CASSEEPGGPTQYF
TRBD1	TRBJ1-3	-	TRBV10-3	TGTGCCATCAGTCAGTCCTGGGGACAGGCCAACTCTGGAAACACCATATATTTT	CAISQSWGQANSGNTIYF
-	TRBJ1-1	-	TRBV12-3/TRBV12-4	TGTGCCAGCAGTTTAAAACGGAACACTGAAGCTTTCTTT	CASSLKRNTEAFF
-	TRBJ2-5	-	TRBV5-8	TGTGCCAGCGGCATCGTTGGGACCCAGTACTTC	CASGIVGTQYF
-	TRBJ2-3	-	TRBV10-2	TGCGCCAGCAGTCCGGGGCACAGGCCGGATACGCAGTATTTT	CASSPGHRPDTQYF
TRBD2	TRBJ2-1	-	TRBV19	TGTGCCAGTAGTCCGCTAGCGGGAGGACTCGATGAGCAGTTCTTC	CASSPLAGGLDEQFF
-	TRBJ1-5	many	TRBV7-8	TGTGCCAGCAGCTTAGGTGGGCAGGGTCCCAATCAGCCCCAGCATTTT	CASSLGGQGPNQPQHF
TRBD1	TRBJ1-5	-	TRBV7-2	TGTGCCAGCAGCCCCCAAACGACAGGGCCGGCCTACGAGCATTTT	CASSPQTTGPAYEHF
-	TRBJ1-1	-	TRBV11-3	TGTGCCAGCAGCTCATCAGACACTGAGAACACTGAAGCTTTCTTT	CASSSSDTENTEAFF
-	TRBJ2-5	-	TRBV19	TGTGCCAGTATACGGGACGCTGAGGGCACGGAAACTTTGTTTTTC	CASIRDAEGTETLFF
TRBD1	TRBJ1-5	-	TRBV5-1	TGCGCCAGCAGCCCCAGGACAGGGGGTAATCAGCCCCAGCATTTT	CASSPRTGGNQPQHF
TRBD2	TRBJ2-1	-	TRBV7-9	TGTGCCAGCAGCAGGGGACCGAGCGGGGGGTACAATGAGCAATTCTTC	CASSRGPSGGYNEQFF
-	TRBJ1-2	-	TRBV20-1	TGCAGTGCTAGAGATCCGTCAGCCTATGGCTACACCTTC	CSARDPSAYGYTF
-	TRBJ1-2	many	TRBV6-1	TGTGCCATCACCGGGGGGCGGAACTATGGCTACACCTTC	CAITGGRNYGYTF
-	TRBJ2-1	-	TRBV7-2	TGTGCCACCAGAGGAGAATTATACAATGAGCAGTTGTTC	CATRGELYNEQLF
-	TRBJ1-1	-	TRBV5-4	TGTGCCAGCAGCCTAGCGGGGGCCTCTGAAGCTTTCTTT	CASSLAGASEAFF
TRBD2	TRBJ2-1	-	TRBV2	TGTGCCAGCAGCGTAGCGGGCTACGACCTCTCCTACAATGAGCAGTTCTTC	CASSVAGYDLSYNEQFF
TRBD1	TRBJ2-7	-	TRBV20-1	TGCAGTGCTAGATCGACAGGGGCCGACGAGCAGTACTTC	CSARSTGADEQYF
TRBD2	TRBJ2-3	-	TRBV2	TGTGCCAGCAGGGGGGGGGGAGAGCTCACCGAAGCACTCTTTGATAAGCAGTATTTT	CASRGGGELTEALFDKQYF
-	TRBJ2-2	many	TRBV7-2	TGTGCCAGCAGCTCGTTGAGGGGTGGAGGGACCGGGGAGCTGTTTTTT	CASSSLRGGGTGELFF
TRBD1	TRBJ1-2	-	TRBV19	TGTGCCAGTACCCAGGACAGGGGGCAAGGTTCGGGTGGCTACACCTTC	CASTQDRGQGSGGYTF
-	TRBJ2-3	many	TRBV12-3/TRBV12-4	TGTGCCAGCCTCTTTCTAGATACGCAGTATTTT	CASLFLDTQYF
-	TRBJ1-2	-	TRBV9	TGTGCCAGCAGCGTAGTGGTTGGGGGGATACCGAGTAACACCTTC	CASSVVVGGIPSNTF
-	TRBJ1-1	-	TRBV9	TGTGCCAGTAGTAATTCGGGGGAACTGAACACTGAAGCTTTCTTT	CASSNSGELNTEAFF
-	TRBJ2-1	-	TRBV7-3	TGTGCCAGCAGCCCACCGGCGTCAGATAGCTACTCCTTC	CASSPPASDSYSF
-	TRBJ2-2	-	TRBV11-3	TGTGCCAGCAGCCCAACAGAATCGAACACAGGGGAGCTGTTTTTT	CASSPTESNTGELFF
-	TRBJ1-5	many	TRBV19	TGTGCCAGTAGTATTGGGTCTAGCAATCAGCCCCAGCATTTT	CASSIGSSNQPQHF
TRBD2	TRBJ2-1	many	TRBV11-2	TGTGCCAGCAGCCTGGCGGGGGGGGGCAATGAGCAGTTCTTC	CASSLAGGGNEQFF
-	TRBJ2-3	-	TRBV2	TGTGCCAGCACAATGGGGGGTATCACAGATACGCAGTATTTT	CASTMGGITDTQYF
-	TRBJ2-3	-	TRBV10-1	TGCGCCAGCAGTGAGACCAGGGGCCCTAGCACAGATACGCAGTATTTT	CASSETRGPSTDTQYF
TRBD1	TRBJ2-7	many	TRBV20-1	TGCAGTGCTAATATGGGAGCACAGGGGGCTAGAGAGCAGTACTTC	CSANMGAQGAREQYF
TRBD2	TRBJ2-7	-	TRBV5-1	TGCGCCACCACGTGGGGGGGTGGCGCAGATTCCTACGAGCAGTACTTC	CATTWGGGADSYEQYF
-	TRBJ1-1	many	TRBV29-1	TGCAGCGTTGAAGGGGTAGCCAATGAAGCTTTCTTT	CSVEGVANEAFF
-	TRBJ2-5	-	TRBV25-1	TGTGCCAGCAGACCGCCACCCGGGACGGACCGTTTTACCCAGTACTTC	CASRPPPGTDRFTQYF
TRBD2	TRBJ2-7	-	TRBV20-1	TGCAGTGCTCGTAAGCGGGATGGCTCCGAGCAGTACTTC	CSARKRDGSEQYF
-	TRBJ1-5	-	TRBV2	TGTGCCAGCAGTTTAGGGGCAGGGTTGGGCAGTCAGCCGCAGCATTTT	CASSLGAGLGSQPQHF